This is a list of T cell receptor beta chains from one sample in a study of cytomegalovirus exposure and HLA in healthy donors. Some clones are missing from TCRdb's copy, which holds only in-frame ones; the method was immunoSEQ multiplex PCR. The table records about 220,000 clones, 76% of them present only once. Sequences were obtained from PBMCs. These receptors were taken from a man younger than 30 in good health and CMV-seronegative. The CDR3 runs from the conserved cysteine through the conserved F or W. D genes are given only for firm matches. Size is stated for part of the rows, as once, few or many counts, or as a class when the clone is expanded.

D	V	size	J	DNA	CDR3
TRBD2	TRBV19	few	TRBJ2-5	TGTGCCAGTAGTATTAGCAGGGAGGGGACCCAGTACTTC	CASSISREGTQYF
TRBD1	TRBV29-1	-	TRBJ2-2	TGCAGCATCCCCCGAGACAGGGGGCAGGCCGGGGAGCTGTTTTTT	CSIPRDRGQAGELFF
-	TRBV19	-	TRBJ1-2	TGTGCCAGTAGCATTCCCGGGACACTCTATGGCTACACCTTC	CASSIPGTLYGYTF
-	TRBV10-3	-	TRBJ2-7	TGTGCCATCAGTTCCCGGGACTCTTCCTACGAGCAGTACTTC	CAISSRDSSYEQYF
TRBD1	TRBV9	-	TRBJ1-1	TGTGCCAGCAGCGAGGGACAGGGGAACACTGAAGCTTTCTTT	CASSEGQGNTEAFF
-	TRBV11-1	once	TRBJ2-1	TGTGCCAGCAGCGTAGGAGGGTCAGGCTACAATGAGCAGTTCTTC	CASSVGGSGYNEQFF
TRBD1	TRBV19	-	TRBJ2-5	TGTGCCAGTAGTCCCCCGGGACAGGAAGAGACCCAGTACTTC	CASSPPGQEETQYF
-	TRBV5-1	-	TRBJ1-1	TGCGCCAGCAGCTTGAGGTTGGGGGCGAGCACTGAAGCTTTCTTT	CASSLRLGASTEAFF
-	TRBV6-5	-	TRBJ1-1	TGTGCCAGCAGCCGAAGCTTTGTTGTGAACACTGAAGCTTTCTTT	CASSRSFVVNTEAFF
TRBD2	TRBV12-5	-	TRBJ2-3	TGTGCTAGTGGGATACTAGCGGGAGGGCGGACAGATACGCAGTATTTT	CASGILAGGRTDTQYF
-	TRBV18	-	TRBJ1-2	TGTGCCAGCTCACCACCGCAGGCGACCGTCTATGGCTACACCTTC	CASSPPQATVYGYTF
-	TRBV5-1	once	TRBJ1-4	TGCGCCAGCAGCCTTGGGGGACACGATAATGAAAAACTGTTTTTT	CASSLGGHDNEKLFF
-	TRBV2	-	TRBJ1-4	TGTGCCAGCCGAAAAGCGGGGTTAACTAATGAAAAACTGTTTTTT	CASRKAGLTNEKLFF
TRBD2	TRBV27	-	TRBJ2-7	TGTGCCAGCAGTCACCGGGTGACACTTCCCCTTAGCGGGAGGCAAAACTACGAGCAGTACTTC	CASSHRVTLPLSGRQNYEQYF
TRBD2	TRBV19	-	TRBJ2-7	TGTGCCAGTAGTGGAGGACTAGCGGGAAACGAGCAGTACTTC	CASSGGLAGNEQYF
TRBD1	TRBV9	once	TRBJ2-7	TGTGCCAGCAGCCCGAGGGACAGATCCTCCTACGAGCAGTACTTC	CASSPRDRSSYEQYF
-	TRBV6-4	few	TRBJ2-6	TGTGCCAGCAGTGGAACAGGGTTGAGCTCTGGGGCCAACGTCCTGACTTTC	CASSGTGLSSGANVLTF
TRBD1	TRBV11-2	-	TRBJ2-7	TGTGCCAGCAGGAAACCGGGACAGGGCTCCTACGAGCAGTACTTC	CASRKPGQGSYEQYF
TRBD1	TRBV6-1	-	TRBJ1-2	TGTGCCACTAAAAGACAGGGATCCAACTATGGCTACACCTTC	CATKRQGSNYGYTF
-	TRBV2	-	TRBJ1-1	TGTGCCAGCAGTGATGGGGCCGCGAACACTGAAGCTTTCTTT	CASSDGAANTEAFF
-	TRBV28	few	TRBJ1-1	TGTGCCAGCAGTTTCGGGGCCTGGGGGGTGAACACTGAAGCTTTCTTT	CASSFGAWGVNTEAFF
-	TRBV6-6	few	TRBJ1-1	TGTGCCAGCAGGCGGGGAGGCGGGGACACTGAAGCTTTCTTT	CASRRGGGDTEAFF
-	TRBV19	-	TRBJ1-1	TGTGCCAGTAGTATAGGTCCAGGGTTTAATGAAGCTTTCTTT	CASSIGPGFNEAFF
TRBD1	TRBV5-1	-	TRBJ2-3	TGCGCCAGCAGCTACGCCTCCGGGACAGGGGCAGATACGCAGTATTTT	CASSYASGTGADTQYF
-	TRBV7-2	-	TRBJ2-7	TGTGCCAGCTCATTCTTGCACGAGCAGTACTTC	CASSFLHEQYF
-	TRBV28	few	TRBJ1-3	TGTGCCGGAGCAGTTCGCCAGGGCTACCCGGACACCATATATTTT	CAGAVRQGYPDTIYF
TRBD1	TRBV2	-	TRBJ1-1	TGTGCCAGCAGTGACCGACAGGGGAGGACTGAAGCTTTCTTT	CASSDRQGRTEAFF
TRBD2	TRBV5-1	-	TRBJ2-1	TGCGCCAGCAGCTTTGCGGGAGAGGAATACAATGAGCAGTTCTTC	CASSFAGEEYNEQFF
-	TRBV27	-	TRBJ2-7	TGTGCCAGCAGAGAGGGACACTACTCCTACGAGCAGTACTTC	CASREGHYSYEQYF
-	TRBV27	-	TRBJ2-7	TGTGCCAGCTACAAACTTAGGGCAGGGGTCTACGAGCAGTACTTC	CASYKLRAGVYEQYF
TRBD2	TRBV19	few	TRBJ2-7	TGTGCCACCGGGACTAGCGGACCCTACGAGCAGTACTTC	CATGTSGPYEQYF
-	TRBV27	-	TRBJ1-2	TGTGCCAGCAGTGTTGATAATAGGGGACTTGGTGGCTACACCTTC	CASSVDNRGLGGYTF
-	TRBV7-2	-	TRBJ2-7	TGTGCCAGCAGCCTCACTGGGACTCTCAGCTCCTACGAGCAGTACTTC	CASSLTGTLSSYEQYF
TRBD2	TRBV5-6	-	TRBJ2-7	TGTGCCAGCACCCCCGGGCCTAGCGGGCAGACCTACGAGCAGTACTTC	CASTPGPSGQTYEQYF
TRBD1	TRBV7-9	few	TRBJ1-1	TGTGCCAGCAGCTTAGCAACAGGGGGCGCGGGTTCGGCTTTCTTT	CASSLATGGAGSAFF
-	TRBV13	-	TRBJ1-3	TGTGCCAGCAAATTGGGGGCGGCTAAGAGCTCTGGAAACACCATATATTTT	CASKLGAAKSSGNTIYF
-	TRBV4-1	-	TRBJ1-4	TGCGCCAGCAGCCAAGGATCAGGGTTTGTTGAAAAACTGTTTTTT	CASSQGSGFVEKLFF
TRBD2	TRBV19	-	TRBJ2-5	TGTGCCAGTAGTGCCGGGACTAGCGGGATCCGGCAAGAGACCCAGTACTTC	CASSAGTSGIRQETQYF
TRBD1	TRBV2	-	TRBJ1-6	TGTGCCAGCAGACAACAGGGGTGGGCAAATTCACCCCTCCACTTT	CASRQQGWANSPLHF
-	TRBV30	-	TRBJ1-2	TGTGCCTGCCTCCCTGTGACAATGGCCTTC	CACLPVTMAF
TRBD2	TRBV7-9	few	TRBJ2-5	TGTGCCAGCAGCCTCAGCGGGAGCCCCTTGCAGACCCAGTACTTC	CASSLSGSPLQTQYF
-	TRBV19	-	TRBJ1-2	TGTGCCAGTAGTATTTCCGCTGGAGCTTTCGGTGGCTACACCTTC	CASSISAGAFGGYTF
-	TRBV30	-	TRBJ1-1	TGTGCCGGGAATACCCGCCGTGGACTCATGAACACTGAAGCTTTCTTT	CAGNTRRGLMNTEAFF
-	TRBV9	-	TRBJ1-1	TGTGCCAGCAGCGTCTCACCAGGGGACACTGAAGCTTTCTTT	CASSVSPGDTEAFF
TRBD1	TRBV11-2	-	TRBJ2-7	TGTGCCAGCAGCCAAAGAGGGGGCCCCTACGAGCAGTACTTC	CASSQRGGPYEQYF
-	TRBV7-6	-	TRBJ2-7	TGTGCCAGCAGCTTAGCTGGGGCGGTCTGCGAGCAGTACTTC	CASSLAGAVCEQYF
-	TRBV9	once	TRBJ1-6	TGTGCCAGCAGCGTAGGGAGGGGTGACTATAATTCACCCCTCCACTTT	CASSVGRGDYNSPLHF
TRBD2	TRBV19	-	TRBJ2-5	TGTGCCAGTAGGGAGGGAGGGACAGAGACCCAGTACTTC	CASREGGTETQYF
TRBD2	TRBV10-3	-	TRBJ2-3	TGTGCCACGAGGGGCGGGGCGGGAGAAATTGGCACAGATACGCAGTATTTT	CATRGGAGEIGTDTQYF
-	TRBV2	-	TRBJ2-6	TGTGCCAGAGAAAACAGGGAAGGGAGTGGGGCCAACGTCCTGACTTTC	CARENREGSGANVLTF
-	TRBV6-5	-	TRBJ1-5	TGTGCCAGCAGCTTAGGGGGGGAACAGCCCCAGCATTTT	CASSLGGEQPQHF
-	TRBV29-1	-	TRBJ2-2	TGCAGCGTTGACTCGTACACCGGGGAGCTGTTTTTT	CSVDSYTGELFF
TRBD2	TRBV9	-	TRBJ2-3	TGTGCCAGCAGCCCGGGACTAGCGGGAAGACTTAAAACAAGCACAGATACGCAGTATTTT	CASSPGLAGRLKTSTDTQYF
-	TRBV5-1	-	TRBJ1-3	TGCGCCAGCAGCTTTGACAGTGTAGCTCGGGGGAACACCATATATTTT	CASSFDSVARGNTIYF
TRBD1	TRBV6-6	-	TRBJ2-7	TGTGCCAGCAGTTCTCCGGGACAGGGGGAGCAGTACTTC	CASSSPGQGEQYF